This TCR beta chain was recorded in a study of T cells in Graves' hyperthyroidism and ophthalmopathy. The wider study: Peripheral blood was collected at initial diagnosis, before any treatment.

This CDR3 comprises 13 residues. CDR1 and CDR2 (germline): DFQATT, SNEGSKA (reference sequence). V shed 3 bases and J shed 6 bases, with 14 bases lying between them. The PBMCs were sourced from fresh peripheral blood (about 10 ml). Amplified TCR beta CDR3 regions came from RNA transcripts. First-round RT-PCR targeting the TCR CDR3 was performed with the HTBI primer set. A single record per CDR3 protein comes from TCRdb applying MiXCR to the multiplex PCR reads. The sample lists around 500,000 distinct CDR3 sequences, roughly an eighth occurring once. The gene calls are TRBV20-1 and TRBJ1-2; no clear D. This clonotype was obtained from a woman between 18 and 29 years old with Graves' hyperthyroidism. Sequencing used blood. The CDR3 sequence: CSARSGQGNGYTF. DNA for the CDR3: TGCAGTGCTAGGTCCGGGCAAGGGAATGGCTACACCTTC.